Each of the 6 T cell receptor beta chains below was sequenced from the same sample in a study of cytomegalovirus exposure and HLA in healthy donors. A multiplex PCR was run with 60 Vbeta primers and 13 Jbeta primers. Using immunoSEQ multiplex PCR, the repertoire was profiled, and TCRdb retains in-frame clones only, with some absent. The sample includes about 150,000 clones, roughly 79% of them seen just once. Sequencing used PBMCs. The receptors were sampled from a man between 18 and 35 years old in good health and CMV-seronegative.

J is TRBJ1-3 and V is TRBV7-6; D may be TRBD1 (6 bases). The ends were cut back, 3 bases at V and 1 base at J, with 22 bases in the middle. CDR1 is SGHVS, CDR2 FNYEAQ, per germline. CDR3 size: 19 residues. CDR3 sequence: CASSFSGALRDTSGNTIYF. The CDR3 region has the DNA TGTGCCAGCAGCTTCTCAGGGGCCCTGCGCGATACTTCTGGAAACACCATATATTTT. Drawing the rest from reference TRBV7-6 and TRBJ1-3, the complete variable domain is GAGVSQSPRYKVTKRGQDVALRCDPISGHVSLYWYRQALGQGPEFLTYFNYEAQQDKSGLPNDRFSAERPEGSISTLTIQRTEQRDSAMYRCASSFSGALRDTSGNTIYFGEGSWLTVV.

This chain uses TRBV27 with TRBJ1-6; the D gene is possibly TRBD1 (5 bases). Trimming removed 0 bases at V and 10 bases at J, with 13 bases between. This CDR3 is 15 amino acids long. Germline-derived CDR1 and CDR2 are MNHEY and SMNVEV (reference sequence). The CDR3 loop is CASSLSLEGRSPLHF. The DNA of the CDR3 is TGTGCCAGCAGTTTATCTCTGGAGGGGAGGTCACCCCTCCACTTT.

This clone was recorded a few times. The V and J genes are TRBV4-3 and TRBJ2-1, with 9 bases identical to TRBD1. V lost 4 bases, J lost 8 bases, and 9 bases stayed unmatched. CDR1 LGHNA and CDR2 YSLEER come from the germline V gene. The CDR3 has 15 amino acids. CDR3 sequence reads: CASSRIPGQGYEQFF. DNA for the CDR3: TGCGCCAGCAGCCGAATTCCGGGACAGGGTTATGAGCAGTTCTTC.

The V and J genes are TRBV5-1 and TRBJ2-1; 13 bases match TRBD2. Germline V gene data show CDR1 as SGHRS and CDR2 as YFSETQ. After removal of 7 bases from V and 4 bases from J, the junction contained 11 bases not matched to a gene. This CDR3 region has 17 residues. The CDR3 sequence is CASVPGLAGPSYNEQFF. CDR3 DNA: TGCGCCAGCGTTCCGGGACTAGCGGGGCCTTCATACAATGAGCAGTTCTTC.

The J gene is TRBJ1-2, the V gene TRBV19, with D perhaps matching TRBD1 (5 bases). The germline V gene has CDR1 LNHDA and CDR2 SQIVND (reference sequence). The CDR3 length is 14 residues. Trimming cost V 1 base and J 4 bases, with 10 bases left between them. The CDR3 reads CASSIVPGIYGYTF. The CDR3 bases are TGTGCCAGTAGTATAGTTCCAGGGATCTATGGCTACACCTTC.

The chain has TRBV9 and TRBJ1-2; 7 nucleotides line up with TRBD1. This CDR3 has 14 residues. Germline assignment: CDR1 SGDLS and CDR2 YYNGEE. V trimming: 2 bases; J trimming: 4 bases; junction bases outside the gene matches: 5. CDR3 nucleotide sequence: TGTGCCAGCAGCGTCCAGGGACAGTCCTATGGCTACACCTTC. Translating it yields CASSVQGQSYGYTF. Combining the CDR3 with reference TRBV9 and TRBJ1-2 gives the whole variable domain DSGVTQTPKHLITATGQRVTLRCSPRSGDLSVYWYQQSLDQGLQFLIQYYNGEERAKGNILERFSAQQFPDLHSELNLSSLELGDSALYFCASSVQGQSYGYTFGSGTRLTVV.